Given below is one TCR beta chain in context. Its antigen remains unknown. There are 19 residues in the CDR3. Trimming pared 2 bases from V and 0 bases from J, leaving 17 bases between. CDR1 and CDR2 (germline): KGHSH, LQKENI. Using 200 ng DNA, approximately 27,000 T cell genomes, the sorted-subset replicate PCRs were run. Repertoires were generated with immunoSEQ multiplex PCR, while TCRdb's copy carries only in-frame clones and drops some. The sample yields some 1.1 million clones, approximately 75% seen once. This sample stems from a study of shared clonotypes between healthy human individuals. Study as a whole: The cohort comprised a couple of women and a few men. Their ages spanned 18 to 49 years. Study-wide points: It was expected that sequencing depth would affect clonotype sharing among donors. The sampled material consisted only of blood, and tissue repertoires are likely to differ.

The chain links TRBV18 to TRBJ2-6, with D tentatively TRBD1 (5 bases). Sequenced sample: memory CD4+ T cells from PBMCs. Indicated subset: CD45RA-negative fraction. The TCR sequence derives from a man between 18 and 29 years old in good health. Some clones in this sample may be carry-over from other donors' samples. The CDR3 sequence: CASSPTTPSGISGANVLTF. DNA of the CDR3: TGTGCCAGCTCACCAACAACCCCTTCAGGGATCTCTGGGGCCAACGTCCTGACTTTC.